This TCR beta chain was sequenced for a study of blood T cell repertoires in COVID-19. Overall study: PBMCs, B-cell-depleted T cells, or T cells were the source of the cDNA or gDNA that made up the material.

The study recruited people aged 18 to 89 years across around 23 US areas. In the source study's methods: Amplified reference gene primers provided the basis for estimating nucleated cell counts. Libraries were prepared by immunoSEQ multiplex PCR; TCRdb keeps only in-frame clonotypes and omits some of them. Clone size and V and J calls were adopted from that table, with D and trimming inferred from the DNA. The sample lists some 320,000 clones; 90% to 95% were seen once. The CDR3 has 13 amino acids. V gave up 5 bases and J gave up 6 bases, with 12 bases separating them. The sequenced material came from PBMCs or T cells enriched from blood (not recorded which). This clonotype originated in a woman aged 25 to 45 who had been exposed to COVID-19. The J gene is TRBJ1-5, the V gene TRBV5-3; no clear D gene. TRBV5-3 is an ORF for which the function is uncertain. CDR3 nucleotide sequence: TGTGCCAGAAGAAGATGGCACGCTCAGCCCCAGCATTTT. Translation gives CARRRWHAQPQHF.